This T cell receptor beta chain was captured in a study of beta chain features in type 1 diabetes. A note on this clone: Antigen: not known.

Points from the study as a whole: Patients with Type 1 diabetes showed moderately but significantly shorter TCRB CDR3s in all four CD4+ subsets.

The V end was cut by 6 bases, the J end by 8 bases, with 10 bases between. Germline assignment: CDR1 SQVTM and CDR2 ANQGSEA. The CDR3 is 10 amino acids. Sequencing targeted expressed TCRB transcripts, as all isolated RNA had been reverse transcribed. Here immunoSEQ multiplex PCR was the method, and the copy in TCRdb shows in-frame clones only, minus some. This table has a few hundred thousand clones, approximately 16% appearing once. This sequence originates from a man aged 25-45 years with type 1 diabetes. The genes are TRBV29-1 and TRBJ1-1; maybe TRBD1 (5 bases). Sequenced sample: naive CD4+ T cells from blood. The CDR3 loop is CSVRQREAFF. Written as DNA, the CDR3 is TGCAGCGTCCGACAGCGAGAAGCTTTCTTT. Full variable domain (rest looked up from reference TRBV29-1 and TRBJ1-1): SAVISQKPSRDICQRGTSLTIQCQVDSQVTMMFWYRQQPGQSLTLIATANQGSEATYESGFVIDKFPISRPNLTFSTLTVSNMSPEDSSIYLCSVRQREAFFGQGTRLTVV.